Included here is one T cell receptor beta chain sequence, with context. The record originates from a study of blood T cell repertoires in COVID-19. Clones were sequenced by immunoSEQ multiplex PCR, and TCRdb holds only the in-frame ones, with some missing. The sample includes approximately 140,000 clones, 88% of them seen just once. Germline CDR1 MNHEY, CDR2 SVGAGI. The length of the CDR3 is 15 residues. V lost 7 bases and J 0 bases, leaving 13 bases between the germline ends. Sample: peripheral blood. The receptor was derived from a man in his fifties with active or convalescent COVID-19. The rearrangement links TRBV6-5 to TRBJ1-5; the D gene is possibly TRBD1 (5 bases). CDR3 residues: CASTPGGGSNQPQHF. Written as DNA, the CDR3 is TGTGCCAGCACCCCCGGGGGGGGTAGCAATCAGCCCCAGCATTTT.